The rows below give T cell receptor beta chains drawn from one sample of a study of T cells in Graves' hyperthyroidism and ophthalmopathy. TCRdb recomputed calls from the multiplex PCR reads with MiXCR, one row per CDR3 protein. Among around 580,000 distinct CDR3 sequences listed, approximately 16% were seen once. Sequencing input: blood. The receptors here all came from a woman under 30 with Graves' hyperthyroidism. Each CDR3 is given without its conserved first and last residue. Each record gives: CDR3 protein, J gene, V gene.

ASSFPGLNSPLH	TRBJ1-6	TRBV12-3/TRBV12-4
ASSLGAGVGDEQF	TRBJ2-1	TRBV12-3/TRBV12-4
ASADSIATNEKLF	TRBJ1-4	TRBV18
ASSLAVLAKRGEQF	TRBJ2-1	TRBV12-3/TRBV12-4
ASSLIDDSYEQY	TRBJ2-7	TRBV7-2
ASGDRASYEQY	TRBJ2-7	TRBV28
ASSLSESQPQH	TRBJ1-5	TRBV12-3/TRBV12-4
ASIRTYDNYGYT	TRBJ1-2	TRBV7-9
ATKGGSYNEQF	TRBJ2-1	TRBV15
ASSAQVSNTEAF	TRBJ1-1	TRBV9
ASSRAAKNIQY	TRBJ2-4	TRBV7-2
ASSPRGIATNEKLF	TRBJ1-4	TRBV18
ATSDLPPGVNEQF	TRBJ2-1	TRBV24-1
ASSFGVGTQY	TRBJ2-5	TRBV12-3/TRBV12-4
SARDVGVTGELF	TRBJ2-2	TRBV20-1
ATPSSGRPPRSTGERF	TRBJ2-2	TRBV7-9
ASSLGDRTYGYT	TRBJ1-2	TRBV28
ASSDLLAYEQY	TRBJ2-7	TRBV6-1
ASSPPYRQYGYT	TRBJ1-2	TRBV18
SARSGLAGGPRETQY	TRBJ2-5	TRBV20-1
ASPGKPGGDTQY	TRBJ2-3	TRBV2
ASSIAGTGQPQH	TRBJ1-5	TRBV19
ASSLTGVRGREQF	TRBJ2-1	TRBV7-9
ASSDRGAGVITDTQY	TRBJ2-3	TRBV6-1
ASSMGLYEQY	TRBJ2-7	TRBV5-1
ASRNTKWGRTDTQY	TRBJ2-3	TRBV27